These 30 T cell receptor beta chains share one sample of origin, sequenced in a study of follicular helper T cells after annual influenza vaccination. Time point defined: 2015-2016 season, pre-vaccination. Profiling relied on immunoSEQ multiplex PCR, and the TCRdb table lists in-frame clones only, not all of them. The repertoire holds thousands of clones, with roughly 89% as singletons. The specimen was CXCR5+ CD38- circulating T follicular helper cells from blood, collected on the day of influenza vaccination. The sample's subset: circulating Tfh, non-naive CD4+CXCR5+PD-1+ (ICOS+CD38+ or ICOS-CD38-). The receptors here all came from an adult who received the influenza vaccine.

The V gene is TRBV5-1, the J gene TRBJ2-1; 14 bases are a match to TRBD2. Germline-derived CDR1 and CDR2 are SGHRS and YFSETQ. The V segment lost 4 bases and the J segment 6 bases; nucleotides outside the gene matches: 6. The CDR3 length is 16 residues. The CDR3 region has the DNA TGCGCCAGCAGCAAGACTAGCGGGGGGGCCCTCAATGAGCAGTTCTTC. This translates into CASSKTSGGALNEQFF. Together with reference TRBV5-1 and TRBJ2-1, the CDR3 gives the full variable domain: KAGVTQTPRYLIKTRGQQVTLSCSPISGHRSVSWYQQTPGQGLQFLFEYFSETQRNKGNFPGRFSGRQFSNSRSEMNVSTLELGDSALYLCASSKTSGGALNEQFFGPGTRLTVL.

The genes are TRBV6-6 and TRBJ1-1, with 10 bases matching TRBD1. Trimming cost V 6 bases and J 0 bases; bases outside gene matches: 4. There are 15 residues in the CDR3. CDR1 MNHNY and CDR2 SVGAGI come from the germline V gene (reference sequence). The CDR3 protein is CASRDRGIMNTEAFF. CDR3 nucleotide sequence: TGTGCCAGCAGGGACAGGGGGATCATGAACACTGAAGCTTTCTTT.

The chain links TRBV6-5 to TRBJ2-3, with 12 positions matching TRBD2. The V gene's germline CDR1 is MNHEY and CDR2 SVGAGI. V trimming: 0 bases; J trimming: 5 bases; junction bases outside the gene matches: 3. The CDR3 sequence is 16 residues long. CDR3 DNA: TGTGCCAGCAGTTACTCGACTAGCGGGGGCGAAGATACGCAGTATTTT. It translates to CASSYSTSGGEDTQYF.

The chain employs TRBV29-1 and TRBJ2-3, with 9 bases lining up with TRBD2. With V trimmed by 7 bases and J by 2 bases, 4 bases remained unmatched. The CDR3 runs 13 residues. Germline loops: CDR1 SQVTM, CDR2 ANQGSEA. The CDR3 loop is CSASGGITDTQYF. CDR3 sequence (DNA): TGCAGCGCAAGCGGGGGGATCACAGATACGCAGTATTTT.

The V call is TRBV6-1, the J call TRBJ1-4; D perhaps matches TRBD1 (5 bases). The CDR3 contains 14 residues. Trimming pared 1 base from V and 8 bases from J, leaving 11 bases between. The germline CDR1 and CDR2 sequences are MNHNS and SASEGT. The CDR3 loop is CASSEGRDREKLFF. In nucleotides, the CDR3 is TGTGCCAGCAGTGAAGGCAGGGATCGGGAAAAACTGTTTTTT.

The chain couples TRBV6-6 to TRBJ1-2; maybe TRBD1 (6 bases). The V end was cut by 0 bases, the J end by 5 bases, with 7 bases between. The CDR3 runs 13 residues. Germline CDR1 is MNHNY and CDR2 is SVGAGI (reference sequence). CDR3 in amino acids: CASSYSRGYGYTF. CDR3 coding DNA: TGTGCCAGCAGTTACTCGAGGGGGTATGGCTACACCTTC.

The rearrangement links TRBV12-5 to TRBJ2-3, with D possibly TRBD1 on 8 matching bases. V lost 5 bases, J lost 0 bases, and 12 bases lay in between. CDR3 length: 15 residues. In germline, CDR1 is LGHNT, CDR2 FRNRAP. The CDR3 sequence: CASGTGGVSTDTQYF. CDR3 bases: TGTGCTAGTGGTACAGGGGGGGTGAGCACAGATACGCAGTATTTT.

The chain couples TRBV4-2 to TRBJ2-2, with 14 bases that match TRBD2. CDR1 and CDR2 from the germline V gene are LGHNA and YNFKEQ. J was trimmed by 5 bases and V by 2 bases; bases with no gene match: 16. The CDR3 length is 21 residues. CDR3 bases: TGTGCCAGCAGCCAAACCGGACTAGCGGGGGGATTTGTCTCCGGTACCGGGGAGCTGTTTTTT. It yields the protein CASSQTGLAGGFVSGTGELFF.

The chain carries TRBV5-1 and TRBJ1-2; weak D call: TRBD1 (5 bases). Germline V lookup: CDR1 SGHRS, CDR2 YFSETQ. V was cut by 3 bases and J by 7 bases, with 16 bases left in between. This CDR3 contains 14 residues. Here the CDR3 reads CASSSGTAESGYTF. CDR3 sequence (DNA): TGCGCCAGCAGCTCAGGGACCGCCGAAAGTGGCTACACCTTC. Using reference TRBV5-1 and TRBJ1-2 for the parts outside the CDR3, the full variable domain is KAGVTQTPRYLIKTRGQQVTLSCSPISGHRSVSWYQQTPGQGLQFLFEYFSETQRNKGNFPGRFSGRQFSNSRSEMNVSTLELGDSALYLCASSSGTAESGYTFGSGTRLTVV.

The chain joins TRBV29-1 to TRBJ2-3; no clear D. Germline CDR1 SQVTM, CDR2 ANQGSEA. The CDR3 is 11 residues long. Trimming pared 6 bases from V and 4 bases from J, leaving 8 bases between. Here the CDR3 DNA reads TGCAGCGTGGCGGAGTCAGATACGCAGTATTTT. Protein: CSVAESDTQYF.

The chain combines TRBV2 with TRBJ1-6; D remains unclear. There are 13 residues in the CDR3. Deletions cut 1 base from V and 10 bases from J, with 8 bases between. Germline values: CDR1 SNHLY, CDR2 FYNNEI. The CDR3 DNA follows: TGTGCCAGCAGTGAAGAGGGAGAATCACCCCTCCACTTT. Translated, it gives CASSEEGESPLHF.

The chain employs TRBV7-8 and TRBJ1-3; D remains ambiguous. The CDR3 runs 16 residues. In germline, CDR1 is SGHVS, CDR2 FQNEAQ. The V and J ends lost 4 bases and 0 bases respectively, with 13 bases between them. As DNA, the CDR3 is TGTGCCAGCAGCTCCGACACCCACTTCTCTGGAAACACCATATATTTT. Residues: CASSSDTHFSGNTIYF.

The chain links TRBV5-4 to TRBJ2-7; 7 positions match TRBD1. CDR3 size: 15 residues. Germline CDR1 is SGHNT and CDR2 is YYREEE (reference sequence). Germline trimming cut 3 bases from V and 3 bases from J; bases unmatched to any gene: 9. CDR3 DNA: TGTGCCAGCAGCTCGAACCTAGGGGACAGCTACGAGCAGTACTTC. Encoded protein: CASSSNLGDSYEQYF.

The chain uses TRBV25-1 and TRBJ1-4, with 8 bases lining up with TRBD1. The CDR3 covers 15 residues. Germline values: CDR1 MGHDK, CDR2 SYGVNS. J gave up 4 bases and V 3 bases, and 4 bases lay outside the gene matches. The CDR3, as DNA: TGTGCCAGCAGTGACGACAGGGGCATTAATGAAAAACTGTTTTTT. Translating gives CASSDDRGINEKLFF.

The chain is built from TRBV28 and TRBJ1-4, with no clear D. V was cut by 2 bases and J by 2 bases, with 9 bases left in between. Per the germline V gene, CDR1 is MDHEN and CDR2 is SYDVKM. This CDR3 region has 15 residues. The CDR3 loop reads CASSLQGGTNEKLFF. In DNA form, the CDR3 reads TGTGCCAGCAGTTTACAAGGAGGTACTAATGAAAAACTGTTTTTT.

This clone occurred once. The rearrangement uses TRBV6-5 and TRBJ2-1; 11 bases agree with TRBD2. The V and J ends lost 3 bases and 8 bases, in that order; junction bases with no gene match: 9. In germline, CDR1 is MNHEY, CDR2 SVGAGI. The CDR3 spans 16 residues. CDR3 coding DNA: TGTGCCAGCAGTTATTGGGGGCTAGCGGGGGGTCATGAGCAGTTCTTC. This sequence encodes CASSYWGLAGGHEQFF.

The V gene is TRBV19, the J gene TRBJ2-2; no firm D call. Germline lookup yields CDR1 LNHDA and CDR2 SQIVND (reference sequence). The CDR3 spans 14 residues. V lost 3 bases to trimming and J lost 6 bases, with 11 bases between them. CDR3 nucleotides: TGTGCCAGTAGTATCGTCCAGTTGTCCGGGGAGCTGTTTTTT. This gives the protein CASSIVQLSGELFF.

The gene calls are TRBV23-1 and TRBJ1-1, with 8 bases aligning to TRBD1. TRBV23-1 is assigned to the ORF class and has an uncertain function. V lost 4 bases and J lost 0; bases outside the gene matches: 19. The CDR3 runs 20 residues. CDR3 residues: CASSLALRGTGFFLNTEAFF. CDR3 nucleotides: TGCGCCAGCAGTCTTGCCCTCCGAGGGACAGGCTTCTTTTTGAACACTGAAGCTTTCTTT.

The rearrangement links TRBV18 to TRBJ1-1; the D is unclear. V was pared by 5 bases and J by 7 bases, with 14 bases between. The CDR3 sequence is 13 residues long. CDR1 and CDR2 from the germline V gene are KGHSH and LQKENI. CDR3 residues: CASSIGNADEAFF. The CDR3 DNA reads as TGTGCCAGCTCAATCGGTAATGCCGATGAAGCTTTCTTT.

This chain uses TRBV2 with TRBJ1-6; D perhaps matches TRBD1 (5 bases). The germline V and J ends were trimmed by 6 bases and 10 bases, with 13 bases remaining between them. The CDR3 runs to 13 residues. Germline lookup yields CDR1 SNHLY and CDR2 FYNNEI. The CDR3 is CASSLFRDSPLHF. Here the CDR3 DNA reads TGTGCCAGCAGCCTATTCAGGGACTCACCCCTCCACTTT.

The V call is TRBV21-1, the J call TRBJ2-3; TRBD2 is the table's D call and was not checked against the DNA. TRBV21-1 is noted as a pseudogene. This CDR3 has 16 residues. The CDR3 reads CASSWGRLAGTDTQYF. The CDR3, as DNA: TGTGCCAGCAGCTGGGGCAGACTAGCTGGCACAGATACGCAGTATTTT.

The rearrangement links TRBV19 to TRBJ2-7; 7 positions match TRBD1. The CDR3 has 14 residues. Germline V gene data show CDR1 as LNHDA and CDR2 as SQIVND (reference sequence). V was pared by 4 bases and J by 4 bases, with 7 bases of the junction left unmatched. CDR3 DNA sequence: TGTGCCAGTAGTACTTACAGGGGATCGTACGAGCAGTACTTC. Its protein product is CASSTYRGSYEQYF.

The chain couples TRBV5-4 to TRBJ2-7; D is ambiguous. This CDR3 region has 15 residues. Trimming took 0 bases from V and 3 from J, leaving 13 bases between them. Looked up from germline, CDR1 is SGHNT and CDR2 is YYREEE (reference sequence). This chain's CDR3 is CASSLDEGLDYEQYF. In DNA, the CDR3 is TGTGCCAGCAGCTTGGACGAAGGGTTGGACTACGAGCAGTACTTC.

The chain is built from TRBV18 and TRBJ1-2; TRBD1 is a possible D gene (6 bases). V lost 2 bases, J lost 6 bases, and 13 bases lay in between. The CDR3 has 14 amino acids. The germline gives CDR1 KGHSH, CDR2 LQKENI. CDR3 DNA sequence: TGTGCCAGCTCACCAACGACAGGTGATGATGGCTACACCTTC. This encodes CASSPTTGDDGYTF.

The J gene is TRBJ1-4, the V gene TRBV10-2; D call uncertain. Looked up from germline, CDR1 is WSHSY and CDR2 is SAAADI. Trimming removed 3 bases from V and 1 base from J, with 9 bases in between. This CDR3 has 15 amino acids. This CDR3 is CASSDQGLTNEKLFF. For the CDR3, the DNA is TGCGCCAGCAGTGATCAAGGTCTAACTAATGAAAAACTGTTTTTT.

This clone showed up just a few times. This rearrangement joins TRBV11-2 to TRBJ1-1, with D hard to call. The CDR3 sequence is 15 residues long. From germline, CDR1 is SGHAT and CDR2 FQNNGV. V lost 1 base and J lost 0, with 9 bases in between. The CDR3 DNA follows: TGTGCCAGCAGCTTAGTTAACACGATGAACACTGAAGCTTTCTTT. Amino acid sequence: CASSLVNTMNTEAFF.

The genes are TRBV5-1 and TRBJ2-2, with a possible D match to TRBD1 (6 bases). Germline V gene data show CDR1 as SGHRS and CDR2 as YFSETQ. The CDR3 has 14 amino acids. The V and J ends lost 4 bases and 7 bases respectively, with 14 bases between them. This CDR3 is CASSTQTGIGELFF. The CDR3 DNA sequence: TGCGCCAGCAGCACTCAAACAGGGATCGGGGAGCTGTTTTTT.

V is TRBV6-1 and J is TRBJ2-5; D not resolved. V was shortened by 9 bases and J by 5 bases, with 4 bases between the two germline ends. In germline, CDR1 is MNHNS, CDR2 SASEGT. The CDR3 is 9 residues long. CDR3 residues: CARGETQYF. For the CDR3, the DNA is TGTGCCAGGGGGGAGACCCAGTACTTC.

This chain uses TRBV5-1 with TRBJ2-1; no clear D gene. Per the germline V gene, CDR1 is SGHRS and CDR2 is YFSETQ. V gave up 2 bases and J gave up 7 bases, with 13 bases separating them. CDR3 length: 14 amino acids. The CDR3, as DNA: TGCGCCAGCAGCTTAGGCCGCCTGGGGAATGAGCAGTTCTTC. Residues: CASSLGRLGNEQFF.

In its sample, this clone was seen a few times. The chain joins TRBV6-1 to TRBJ2-7; D might be TRBD1 or TRBD2, each matching 5 bases. CDR1 is MNHNS and CDR2 is SASEGT in the germline V gene. The CDR3 has 15 residues. The V end was cut by 0 bases, the J end by 2 bases, with 11 bases between. In nucleotides, the CDR3 is TGTGCCAGCAGTGAAGCCCCCGGGACGACCTACGAGCAGTACTTC. This gives the protein CASSEAPGTTYEQYF.